The 3 T cell receptor beta chains below come from one sample, sequenced in a study of neurological immune-mediated disorders. From the 5' RACE reads, TCRdb called clonotypes with MiXCR, one entry per CDR3 protein. Found here are around 28,000 distinct CDR3 sequences, roughly 6.7% of them singletons; the top ten hold approximately 9.6%. The sequenced material came from PBMCs. These receptor sequences come from a woman aged 45-60 years in good health.

This clonotype was seen once. The V gene is TRBV19, the J gene TRBJ2-1, with D possibly called TRBD1 or TRBD2 (5 bases each). V shed 6 bases and J shed 9 bases, with 21 bases lying between them. This CDR3 contains 15 residues. In germline, CDR1 is LNHDA, CDR2 SQIVND (reference sequence). DNA of the CDR3: TGTGCCAGTAGAGGGGCCCGTTCGGGGTGGGGTGAGCAGTTCTTC. Translated, it gives CASRGARSGWGEQFF.

The CDR3 loop is CASTRDSTGNTIYF. The CDR3 DNA is TGTGCCAGCACCCGGGACTCCACTGGAAACACCATATATTTT. The chain recombines TRBV25-1 with TRBJ1-3; a weak D match, TRBD1 (5 bases). The germline V and J ends were trimmed by 7 bases and 2 bases, with 12 bases remaining between them. The germline gives CDR1 MGHDK, CDR2 SYGVNS. CDR3 length: 14 residues.

Judged by abundance, this clonotype is medium-sized. The V call is TRBV5-1, the J call TRBJ2-7; D is tentatively TRBD1 or TRBD2 (5 bases each). Per the germline V gene, CDR1 is SGHRS and CDR2 is YFSETQ. V dropped 5 bases and J dropped 5 bases, with 17 bases sitting between them. The CDR3 is 14 amino acids. This chain's CDR3 is CASSPFRGDHEQYF. CDR3 in DNA: TGCGCCAGCAGTCCCTTCAGAGGGGACCACGAGCAGTACTTC.